The entry that follows covers one T cell receptor beta chain sequence. Some clones are missing from TCRdb's copy, which holds only in-frame ones; the method was immunoSEQ multiplex PCR. Among about 10,000 clones listed, about 72% were seen once. Trimming shortened V by 1 base and J by 6 bases, and 15 bases separated the two germline ends. CDR1 and CDR2 from the germline V gene are SEHNR and FQNEAQ (reference sequence). The CDR3 has 15 amino acids. The sample is drawn from a study of ipilimumab plus nivolumab after autologous stem cell transplantation. Starting 14 to 28 days after autologous transplant, ipilimumab 1 mg/kg was given.

This receptor was identified in a female donor with multiple myeloma. V and J are TRBV7-9 and TRBJ2-5; D gene ambiguous. This material consisted of PBMCs, taken in a trial of ipilimumab plus nivolumab as post-transplant consolidation. CDR3 bases: TGTGCCAGCAGCTTAGGTCTAGGGCCACTCCAGACCCAGTACTTC. Encoded protein: CASSLGLGPLQTQYF. Complete variable domain (other parts from reference TRBV7-9 and TRBJ2-5): DTGVSQNPRHKITKRGQNVTFRCDPISEHNRLYWYRQTLGQGPEFLTYFQNEAQLEKSRLLSDRFSAERPKGSFSTLEIQRTEQGDSAMYLCASSLGLGPLQTQYFGPGTRLLVL.